What follows are 28 T cell receptor beta chains derived from one specimen sequenced in a study of CD8 T cells in ankylosing spondylitis. TCRdb ran MiXCR on the 5' RACE reads and lists one entry per CDR3 protein. This table has about 300,000 distinct CDR3 sequences, under 25% appearing once. The sequenced material came from blood, either unsorted or a sorted T cell fraction (not recorded which). The receptor source for this set is a female donor with ankylosing spondylitis or in good health (not recorded which).

The chain carries TRBV11-1 and TRBJ2-1; possibly TRBD2 for D (6 bases). The CDR3 has 18 residues. CDR1 and CDR2 (germline): SGHAT, FQDESV (reference sequence). Deletions cut 3 bases from V and 4 bases from J, with 22 bases between. The chain's CDR3 is CASSFPTGGSDTYNEQFF. Written as DNA, the CDR3 is TGTGCCAGCAGCTTTCCCACCGGGGGATCGGATACATACAATGAGCAGTTCTTC.

The CDR3 region is CASARGALYNEQFF. CDR3 coding DNA: TGTGCTAGTGCCAGGGGGGCCCTTTACAATGAGCAGTTCTTC. The genes are TRBV12-5 and TRBJ2-1; D might be TRBD1 (7 bases). The CDR3 has 14 residues. Germline V gene data show CDR1 as LGHNT and CDR2 as FRNRAP. The germline V and J ends were trimmed by 7 bases and 4 bases, with 14 bases remaining between them.

The rearrangement links TRBV30 to TRBJ2-5; 11 nucleotides align to TRBD2. Germline V gene lookup returns CDR1 GTSNPN and CDR2 SVGIG (reference sequence). Losses at the gene ends were 1 base for V and 3 bases for J; bases not matched to a gene: 4. The CDR3 has 15 residues. The CDR3 sequence: CAWSAGTSGKETQYF. In DNA form, the CDR3 reads TGTGCCTGGAGTGCCGGGACTAGCGGTAAAGAGACCCAGTACTTC.

This chain uses TRBV9 with TRBJ2-1; unclear D gene. Germline V gene lookup returns CDR1 SGDLS and CDR2 YYNGEE. Trimming took 3 bases from V and 10 from J, leaving 14 bases between them. There are 13 residues in the CDR3. The CDR3, as DNA: TGTGCCAGCAGCGCCAGACTCTCCGGGGAGCAGTTCTTC. This encodes CASSARLSGEQFF. The full variable domain, in which reference TRBV9 and TRBJ2-1 provide the parts outside the CDR3, is DSGVTQTPKHLITATGQRVTLRCSPRSGDLSVYWYQQSLDQGLQFLIQYYNGEERAKGNILERFSAQQFPDLHSELNLSSLELGDSALYFCASSARLSGEQFFGPGTRLTVL.

This clonotype was counted between two and nine times. This rearrangement joins TRBV7-8 to TRBJ2-5; 12 positions match TRBD2. CDR1 is SGHVS, CDR2 FQNEAQ, per germline. After removal of 4 bases from V and 5 bases from J, the junction contained 11 bases not matched to a gene. This CDR3 is 17 amino acids long. CDR3: CASSYRTSGISRETQYF. The CDR3 DNA sequence: TGTGCCAGCAGCTATCGGACTAGCGGGATTAGCAGGGAGACCCAGTACTTC.

The chain joins TRBV19 to TRBJ2-3; no reliable D call. V was cut by 7 bases and J by 0 bases, with 11 bases left in between. CDR1 and CDR2 from the germline V gene are LNHDA and SQIVND (reference sequence). CDR3 size: 14 residues. The CDR3 region is CASKADSSTDTQYF. CDR3 nucleotides: TGTGCCAGTAAAGCTGATTCTAGCACAGATACGCAGTATTTT.

V and J are TRBV5-6 and TRBJ2-5; TRBD1 agrees at 7 bases. Per germline, CDR1 SGHDT and CDR2 YYEEEE. There are 16 residues in the CDR3. Trimming at V came to 4 bases and at J to 5 bases, leaving 14 bases not matched to a gene. CDR3 residues: CASSPGTVGTLETQYF. The CDR3 nucleotides read TGTGCCAGCAGCCCGGGGACAGTGGGAACTTTGGAGACCCAGTACTTC.

V and J are TRBV29-1 and TRBJ1-2, with D uncertain. Germline V gene lookup returns CDR1 SQVTM and CDR2 ANQGSEA. This CDR3 spans 14 amino acids. V was pared by 6 bases and J by 5 bases, with 19 bases between. CDR3 loop: CSVPLHGRKYGYTF. The DNA for the CDR3 is TGCAGCGTCCCACTGCACGGTAGAAAGTATGGCTACACCTTC. The full variable domain, rest sourced from reference TRBV29-1 and TRBJ1-2, is SAVISQKPSRDICQRGTSLTIQCQVDSQVTMMFWYRQQPGQSLTLIATANQGSEATYESGFVIDKFPISRPNLTFSTLTVSNMSPEDSSIYLCSVPLHGRKYGYTFGSGTRLTVV.

This clonotype showed up just a few times. V gene TRBV19 combines with J gene TRBJ2-1, with 9 positions matching TRBD1. This CDR3 is 15 amino acids long. Per germline, CDR1 LNHDA and CDR2 SQIVND (reference sequence). With V trimmed by 3 bases and J by 5 bases, 5 bases remained unmatched. CDR3 sequence: CASSIRGQGHNEQFF. DNA for the CDR3: TGTGCCAGTAGTATCAGGGGACAGGGACACAATGAGCAGTTCTTC. Based on the CDR3 plus reference TRBV19 and TRBJ2-1, the full variable domain is DGGITQSPKYLFRKEGQNVTLSCEQNLNHDAMYWYRQDPGQGLRLIYYSQIVNDFQKGDIAEGYSVSREKKESFPLTVTSAQKNPTAFYLCASSIRGQGHNEQFFGPGTRLTVL.

This clonotype was seen ten or more times. This chain links TRBV2 with TRBJ2-3; D is undetermined. Trimming removed 7 bases from V and 4 bases from J, with 6 bases in between. Germline-derived CDR1 and CDR2 are SNHLY and FYNNEI. The CDR3 runs to 11 residues. CDR3 protein: CASTPADTQYF. CDR3 nucleotide sequence: TGTGCCAGCACACCAGCAGATACGCAGTATTTT.

The chain employs TRBV15 and TRBJ2-1, with 9 bases fitting TRBD2. V dropped 5 bases and J dropped 7; count of bases not matched to a gene: 15. Germline loops: CDR1 LNHNV, CDR2 YYDKDF (reference sequence). This CDR3 is 17 amino acids long. The CDR3 DNA sequence: TGTGCCACCAGCGGCAGGCTGCGCGGGAGGGGGTTTAATGAGCAGTTCTTC. Translating it yields CATSGRLRGRGFNEQFF.

The table lists this clonotype with many counts. This rearrangement joins TRBV6-5 to TRBJ2-7; 12 bases agree with TRBD2. The germline CDR1 and CDR2 sequences are MNHEY and SVGAGI. The CDR3 loop spans 15 amino acids. V was pared by 7 bases and J by 1 base, with 5 bases of the junction left unmatched. The CDR3, as DNA: TGTGCCAGCAATTTCGGGACTAGCGGGTCCTACGAGCAGTACTTC. This gives the protein CASNFGTSGSYEQYF.

The gene calls are TRBV30 and TRBJ2-7; D is tentatively TRBD1 or TRBD2 (6 bases each). Deletions cut 5 bases from V and 4 bases from J, with 9 bases between. The CDR3 has 11 residues. Germline CDR1 is GTSNPN and CDR2 is SVGIG (reference sequence). CDR3 sequence: CAWGGLYEQYF. CDR3 bases: TGTGCCTGGGGGGGGCTTTACGAGCAGTACTTC.

The chain combines TRBV5-6 with TRBJ2-3, with D uncertain. Germline V CDR1 and CDR2: SGHDT, YYEEEE. The CDR3 consists of 14 residues. The V end was cut by 0 bases, the J end by 6 bases, with 11 bases between. CDR3 residues: CASSLVMRRDTQYF. The CDR3 DNA sequence: TGTGCCAGCAGCTTGGTTATGAGGCGGGATACGCAGTATTTT.

Here the CDR3 reads CASSPSQLRSGANVLTF. The CDR3 DNA reads as TGTGCCAGCAGCCCGTCACAGTTACGCTCTGGGGCCAACGTCCTGACTTTC. The chain couples TRBV7-7 to TRBJ2-6; D remains unclear. The V gene's germline CDR1 is SSHAT and CDR2 FNYEAQ (reference sequence). This CDR3 is 17 amino acids long. The V and J ends lost 5 bases and 0 bases respectively, with 14 bases between them.

The chain uses TRBV7-9 and TRBJ1-2; D unresolved. Looked up from germline, CDR1 is SEHNR and CDR2 is FQNEAQ (reference sequence). V lost 1 base to trimming and J lost 8 bases, with 8 bases between them. This CDR3 region has 12 residues. The CDR3 DNA follows: TGTGCCAGCAGCTTAGACGTGGGAGGCTACACCTTC. This translates into CASSLDVGGYTF.

This clonotype has a handful of counts. V gene TRBV20-1 combines with J gene TRBJ2-7; 14 bases line up with TRBD2. This CDR3 contains 16 residues. Germline loops: CDR1 DFQATT, CDR2 SNEGSKA (reference sequence). V shed 1 base and J 6 bases; nucleotides not matched to a gene: 8. The chain's CDR3 is CSARAPTSGRVGEQYF. In DNA, the CDR3 is TGCAGTGCTAGAGCCCCGACTAGCGGGAGGGTCGGCGAGCAGTACTTC.

The CDR3 is CASSLEIAGVGGELFF. In DNA, the CDR3 is TGTGCCAGCAGCTTAGAAATAGCGGGAGTTGGCGGGGAGCTGTTTTTT. The V call is TRBV7-2, the J call TRBJ2-2; 9 positions match TRBD2. The CDR3 totals 16 residues. V lost 1 base and J lost 7; bases outside the gene matches: 7. CDR1 SGHTA and CDR2 FQGNSA come from the germline V gene.

The chain combines TRBV12-3 or TRBV12-4 with TRBJ1-2, with D maybe TRBD1 (5 bases). CDR3 length: 11 residues. The V end lost 8 bases, the J end lost 8 bases, and 12 bases lay between the germline ends. This chain's CDR3 is CASGLGLGYTF. The CDR3 DNA follows: TGTGCCAGCGGACTGGGGCTAGGCTACACCTTC.

The chain links TRBV20-1 to TRBJ2-1, with D possibly TRBD1 on 5 matching bases. Germline V gene data show CDR1 as DFQATT and CDR2 as SNEGSKA (reference sequence). The V and J ends lost 5 bases and 0 bases respectively, with 14 bases between them. This CDR3 is 15 amino acids long. CDR3 amino acids: CSALSRAVSYNEQFF. The CDR3 coding sequence is TGCAGTGCTCTCTCCAGGGCGGTCTCCTACAATGAGCAGTTCTTC.

This clonotype has a handful of counts. This chain uses TRBV5-1 with TRBJ1-2, with no clear D. The ends were cut back, 1 base at V and 4 bases at J, with 11 bases in the middle. The CDR3 is 14 residues long. The germline CDR1 and CDR2 sequences are SGHRS and YFSETQ. The CDR3 here is CASSLSPASYGYTF. CDR3 nucleotides: TGCGCCAGCAGCTTGTCACCAGCCTCCTATGGCTACACCTTC.

This clonotype was observed a handful of times. The V call is TRBV25-1, the J call TRBJ2-1; TRBD2 might be the D (6 bases). CDR1 and CDR2 (germline): MGHDK, SYGVNS. The length of the CDR3 is 12 residues. The V gene lost 6 bases and the J gene lost 5 bases, with 8 bases spanning the gap. Here the CDR3 DNA reads TGTGCCAGCAGAGCGGGTCACAATGAGCAGTTCTTC. It codes for CASRAGHNEQFF.

The chain has TRBV29-1 and TRBJ1-1; 7 bases match TRBD1. The CDR3 consists of 14 residues. Germline assignment: CDR1 SQVTM and CDR2 ANQGSEA. V dropped 4 bases and J dropped 4; count of bases not matched to a gene: 9. The CDR3 DNA sequence: TGCAGCGTTGCGCAAACAGGGGACCTCACTGAAGCTTTCTTT. The encoded protein is CSVAQTGDLTEAFF.

This clonotype was found many times. The chain employs TRBV29-1 and TRBJ2-1; 10 nucleotides match TRBD2. Trimming at V came to 1 base and at J to 6 bases, leaving 9 bases not matched to a gene. CDR3 length: 16 residues. Germline V CDR1 and CDR2: SQVTM, ANQGSEA. The CDR3 region is CSVEALAGAPGNEQFF. In nucleotides, the CDR3 is TGCAGCGTTGAAGCGCTAGCGGGAGCCCCAGGCAATGAGCAGTTCTTC.

The CDR3 region is CASSDTSGAGNTIYF. Written as DNA, the CDR3 is TGTGCCAGCTCAGACACCTCGGGGGCTGGAAACACCATATATTTT. The chain has TRBV18 and TRBJ1-3, with a tentative D call TRBD1 (5 bases). V gave up 5 bases and J gave up 2 bases, with 13 bases separating them. Germline CDR1 KGHSH, CDR2 LQKENI. The CDR3 covers 15 residues.

The genes are TRBV9 and TRBJ2-3; D is possibly TRBD1 or TRBD2 (6 bases each). V dropped 0 bases and J dropped 10 bases, with 24 bases sitting between them. Germline V CDR1 and CDR2: SGDLS, YYNGEE. The CDR3 totals 17 residues. The CDR3 bases are TGTGCCAGCAGCGTAGGGTCAGGGACGCCGCGGAGGGGGGCGCAGTATTTT. Protein: CASSVGSGTPRRGAQYF. Combining the CDR3 with reference TRBV9 and TRBJ2-3 gives the whole variable domain DSGVTQTPKHLITATGQRVTLRCSPRSGDLSVYWYQQSLDQGLQFLIQYYNGEERAKGNILERFSAQQFPDLHSELNLSSLELGDSALYFCASSVGSGTPRRGAQYFGPGTRLTVL.

The CDR3 coding sequence is TGTGCCAGCAGCCCTTTTGGGGGCCGGGAAGCTTTCTTT. Its protein product is CASSPFGGREAFF. This chain connects TRBV6-6 to TRBJ1-1, with D possibly matching TRBD1 (6 bases). V lost 6 bases and J lost 8, with 16 bases in between. This CDR3 region has 13 residues. Per the germline V gene, CDR1 is MNHNY and CDR2 is SVGAGI (reference sequence).

This sequence joins TRBV20-1 and TRBJ2-1; the match to TRBD1 covers 8 bases. Germline CDR1 is DFQATT and CDR2 is SNEGSKA (reference sequence). V lost 0 bases, J lost 4 bases, and 5 bases stayed unmatched. CDR3 size: 15 residues. The CDR3, as DNA: TGCAGTGCTAGAGACTTCCGACAGGGGTACAATGAGCAGTTCTTC. Protein product: CSARDFRQGYNEQFF.